A selection of T cell receptor beta chains follows, all from one sample in a study of cytomegalovirus exposure and HLA in healthy donors. Produced via immunoSEQ multiplex PCR; TCRdb's table is partial and in-frame only. The repertoire includes roughly 200,000 clones, 87% of them detected once, and roughly 0.98% sits in the top ten. Sequences were obtained from PBMCs. The receptors come from a boy between 2 and 15 years old in good health and CMV-seronegative. Each CDR3 is given without its conserved first and last residue.

J: TRBJ2-1
V: TRBV5-1
CDR3: ASSRRLAGDNEQF

J: TRBJ1-3
V: TRBV7-6
CDR3: ASSLGAGNSGNTIY

J: TRBJ2-1
V: TRBV6-5
CDR3: ASSPDSLSYNEQF

J: TRBJ2-5
V: TRBV6-1
CDR3: ASRLGTEETQY

J: TRBJ1-1
V: TRBV28
CDR3: ASSLIGSGQGWAEAF

J: TRBJ1-1
V: TRBV2
CDR3: ASSEVEINTEAF

J: TRBJ2-3
V: TRBV29-1
CDR3: SVGGITRTDTQY

J: TRBJ2-4
V: TRBV6-1
CDR3: ASQGIGLGKNIQY

J: TRBJ2-7
V: TRBV28
CDR3: ASSFEWLAGPNFSYEQY

J: TRBJ2-2
V: TRBV6-1
CDR3: ASSEQGAGTGELF

J: TRBJ1-5
V: TRBV6-1
CDR3: ASSPKSGGGQPQH

J: TRBJ2-3
V: TRBV6-1
CDR3: ASTPTSGSLDTQY

J: TRBJ2-3
V: TRBV5-8
CDR3: ASSLVSGRSRSTDTQY

J: TRBJ2-7
V: TRBV6-1
CDR3: ASSEARRGIHEQY

J: TRBJ1-2
V: TRBV27
CDR3: ASSSGQGVRYGYT

J: TRBJ2-6
V: TRBV19
CDR3: ASSDRDRGLAGANVLT

J: TRBJ1-2
V: TRBV29-1
CDR3: SVEVALTGGRGGYT

J: TRBJ2-2
V: TRBV6-1
CDR3: ASRRGGGELF

J: TRBJ1-2
V: TRBV29-1
CDR3: SVVTGESVHYGYT

J: TRBJ1-2
V: TRBV7-3
CDR3: ASSHRVQGAQSGYT

J: TRBJ2-7
V: TRBV11-2
CDR3: ASSLGTSYEQY

J: TRBJ1-5
V: TRBV30
CDR3: AWGRGTAGQYNQPQH

J: TRBJ2-5
V: TRBV9
CDR3: ASSRTLAQETQY

J: TRBJ1-2
V: TRBV6-1
CDR3: ASSVGTGGHVYT

J: TRBJ2-7
V: TRBV7-9
CDR3: ASSLEEGIYEQY

J: TRBJ1-2
V: TRBV18
CDR3: ASSPLDRANYGYT

J: TRBJ2-5
V: TRBV2
CDR3: ASSRETQY

J: TRBJ2-2
V: TRBV15
CDR3: ATRRTSGRDTGELF

J: TRBJ2-7
V: TRBV18
CDR3: ASSGRSSYEQY